The entry that follows covers one T cell receptor beta chain sequence. The data stem from a study of CD8+ T cells in alopecia areata. V lost 4 bases, J lost 1 base, and 4 bases stayed unmatched. Germline loops: CDR1 MNHEY, CDR2 SVGAGI. The CDR3 has 14 amino acids. Treatment described: oral pan-JAK inhibitor, 5-10 mg twice daily. As the sequencing template, cDNA was produced by extracting RNA and reverse transcribing it. Sequencing was performed with immunoSEQ multiplex PCR; in TCRdb, only in-frame clones are kept and a portion is missing. The table includes more than 200,000 clones, roughly 64% detected once.

The J gene is TRBJ2-7, the V gene TRBV6-5, with TRBD1 matching 7 bases. The TCR sequence derives from a human donor with alopecia areata. The sample consisted of CD4+ T cells sorted from blood, taken at week 4, from a patient treated with tofacitinib. CDR3 nucleotide sequence: TGTGCCAGCAGTTCAGGGACAGAATCCTACGAGCAGTACTTC. Protein product: CASSSGTESYEQYF.